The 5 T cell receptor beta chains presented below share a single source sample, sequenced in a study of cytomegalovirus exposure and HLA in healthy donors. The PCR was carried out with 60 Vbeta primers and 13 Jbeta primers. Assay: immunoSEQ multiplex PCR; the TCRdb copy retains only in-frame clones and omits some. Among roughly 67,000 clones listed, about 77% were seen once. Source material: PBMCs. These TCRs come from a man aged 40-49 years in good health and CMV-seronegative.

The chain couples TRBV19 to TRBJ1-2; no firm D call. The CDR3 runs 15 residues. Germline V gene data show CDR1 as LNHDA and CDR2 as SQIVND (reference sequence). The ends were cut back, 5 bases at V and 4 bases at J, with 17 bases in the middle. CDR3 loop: CASSEASSTIYGYTF. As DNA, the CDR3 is TGTGCCAGTAGTGAGGCCTCATCCACAATCTATGGCTACACCTTC. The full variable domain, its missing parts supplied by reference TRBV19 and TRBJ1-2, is DGGITQSPKYLFRKEGQNVTLSCEQNLNHDAMYWYRQDPGQGLRLIYYSQIVNDFQKGDIAEGYSVSREKKESFPLTVTSAQKNPTAFYLCASSEASSTIYGYTFGSGTRLTVV.

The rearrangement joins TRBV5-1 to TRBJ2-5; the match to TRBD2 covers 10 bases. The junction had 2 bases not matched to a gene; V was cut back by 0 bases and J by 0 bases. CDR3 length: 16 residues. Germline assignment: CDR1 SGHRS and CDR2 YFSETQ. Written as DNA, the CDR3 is TGCGCCAGCAGCTTGGTGCTAGCGGGGGACCAAGAGACCCAGTACTTC. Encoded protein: CASSLVLAGDQETQYF.

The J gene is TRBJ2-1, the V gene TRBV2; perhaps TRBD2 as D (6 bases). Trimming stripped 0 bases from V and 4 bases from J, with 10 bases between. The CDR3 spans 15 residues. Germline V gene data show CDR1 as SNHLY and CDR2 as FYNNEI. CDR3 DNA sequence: TGTGCCAGCAGTGAAGCCCGGGGAGGTTACAATGAGCAGTTCTTC. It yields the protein CASSEARGGYNEQFF.

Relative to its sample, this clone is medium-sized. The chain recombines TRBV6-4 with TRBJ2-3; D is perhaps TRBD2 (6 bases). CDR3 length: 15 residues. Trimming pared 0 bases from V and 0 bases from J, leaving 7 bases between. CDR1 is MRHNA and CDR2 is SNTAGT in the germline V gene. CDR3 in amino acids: CASSDSRGSTDTQYF. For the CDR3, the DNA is TGTGCCAGCAGTGACTCACGGGGGAGCACAGATACGCAGTATTTT.

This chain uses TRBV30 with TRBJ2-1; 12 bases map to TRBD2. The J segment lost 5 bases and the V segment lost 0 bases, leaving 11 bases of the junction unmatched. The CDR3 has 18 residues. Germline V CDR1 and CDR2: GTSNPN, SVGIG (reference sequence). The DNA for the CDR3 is TGTGCCTGGAGTGTATCCCCTAGCGGGAGGGATTCTAACAATGAGCAGTTCTTC. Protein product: CAWSVSPSGRDSNNEQFF.